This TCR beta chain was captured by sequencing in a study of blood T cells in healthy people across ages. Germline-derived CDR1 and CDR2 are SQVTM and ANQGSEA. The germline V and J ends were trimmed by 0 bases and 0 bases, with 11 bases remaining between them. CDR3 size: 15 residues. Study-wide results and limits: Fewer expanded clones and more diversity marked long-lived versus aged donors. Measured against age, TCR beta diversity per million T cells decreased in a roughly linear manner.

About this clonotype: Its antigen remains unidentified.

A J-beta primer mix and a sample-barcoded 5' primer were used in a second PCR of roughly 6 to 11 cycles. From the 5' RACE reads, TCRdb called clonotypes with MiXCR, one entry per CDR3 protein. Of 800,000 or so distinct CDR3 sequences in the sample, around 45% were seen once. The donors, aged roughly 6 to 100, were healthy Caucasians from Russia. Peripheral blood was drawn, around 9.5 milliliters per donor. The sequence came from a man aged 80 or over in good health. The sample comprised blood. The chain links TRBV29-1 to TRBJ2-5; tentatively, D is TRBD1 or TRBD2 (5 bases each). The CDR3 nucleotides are TGCAGCGTTGAAGATCGAGAGGGGTACCAAGAGACCCAGTACTTC. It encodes CSVEDREGYQETQYF.